A single sample is the source of the 12 T cell receptor beta chains below, sequenced in a study of cytomegalovirus exposure and HLA in healthy donors. The method was immunoSEQ multiplex PCR; TCRdb's version includes in-frame clones alone and lacks a portion of them. Here the sample spans 90,000 to 150,000 clones, approximately 90% being singletons. Sequencing input: PBMCs. These TCRs come from a woman between 18 and 29 years old in good health and CMV-seropositive.

The J gene is TRBJ2-3, the V gene TRBV9; 9 bases agree with TRBD2. Germline V gene sequence: CDR1 SGDLS, CDR2 YYNGEE. This CDR3 has 16 residues. V was pared by 0 bases and J by 4 bases, with 6 bases of the junction left unmatched. This chain's CDR3 is CASSVVAGGPADTQYF. CDR3 DNA: TGTGCCAGCAGCGTAGTTGCGGGGGGGCCAGCAGATACGCAGTATTTT.

J is TRBJ2-2 and V is TRBV9; TRBD1 matches 7 bases. The CDR3 spans 16 residues. The V gene's germline CDR1 is SGDLS and CDR2 YYNGEE. The ends lost 3 bases at V and 0 bases at J; junction bases unmatched: 5. The CDR3 here is CASSALGTANTGELFF. The CDR3 DNA reads as TGTGCCAGCAGCGCCCTTGGGACAGCGAACACCGGGGAGCTGTTTTTT.

V usage is TRBV19 and J usage is TRBJ2-5; 7 nucleotides agree with TRBD2. V gave up 9 bases and J gave up 3 bases; unmatched junction bases: 4. Germline V lookup: CDR1 LNHDA, CDR2 SQIVND (reference sequence). This CDR3 has 12 residues. CDR3: CASSGREETQYF. CDR3 coding DNA: TGTGCCAGCTCAGGGAGGGAAGAGACCCAGTACTTC.

The chain has TRBV23-1 and TRBJ1-1; the D is unclear. TRBV23-1 is an open reading frame whose function is uncertain. The CDR3 sequence is 12 residues long. Deletions cut 10 bases from V and 3 bases from J, with 12 bases between. DNA of the CDR3: TGCGCCAACGCCTTGGAGCACACTGAAGCTTTCTTT. It specifies CANALEHTEAFF.

The J gene is TRBJ2-7, the V gene TRBV4-1, with 7 bases lining up with TRBD1. Germline trimming cut 1 base from V and 3 bases from J; bases unmatched to any gene: 9. Germline lookup yields CDR1 MGHRA and CDR2 YSYEKL. The length of the CDR3 is 16 residues. The CDR3 bases are TGCGCCAGCAGCCAAGTATCGGGACAGCCAGTCTACGAGCAGTACTTC. Translation gives CASSQVSGQPVYEQYF.

The V and J genes are TRBV7-9 and TRBJ1-1; D is uncertain. The CDR3 consists of 15 residues. Germline CDR1 and CDR2: SEHNR and FQNEAQ (reference sequence). V was clipped by 4 bases and J by 0 bases, with 12 bases between them. The CDR3 here is CASSSGKSLNTEAFF. As DNA, the CDR3 is TGTGCCAGCAGCTCTGGCAAAAGTTTGAACACTGAAGCTTTCTTT.

V and J are TRBV27 and TRBJ2-5; D remains ambiguous. Per germline, CDR1 MNHEY and CDR2 SMNVEV (reference sequence). The CDR3 has 14 residues. V shed 3 bases and J shed 5 bases, with 13 bases lying between them. Here the CDR3 DNA reads TGTGCCAGCAGTTTGTCCCGAGTCTCTGAGACCCAGTACTTC. This encodes CASSLSRVSETQYF.

The chain uses TRBV5-4 and TRBJ1-6, with 11 bases lining up with TRBD1. The V segment lost 0 bases and the J segment 9 bases; nucleotides outside the gene matches: 2. The CDR3 spans 15 residues. Germline CDR1 reads SGHNT; CDR2 reads YYREEE (reference sequence). In DNA, the CDR3 is TGTGCCAGCAGCTTGGGGACAGGGGGCACTTCACCCCTCCACTTT. Protein sequence: CASSLGTGGTSPLHF. Full variable domain (outside the CDR3, taken from reference TRBV5-4 and TRBJ1-6): ETGVTQSPTHLIKTRGQQVTLRCSSQSGHNTVSWYQQALGQGPQFIFQYYREEENGRGNFPPRFSGLQFPNYSSELNVNALELDDSALYLCASSLGTGGTSPLHFGNGTRLTVT.

This sequence joins TRBV27 and TRBJ2-7; perhaps TRBD1 as D (9 bases). The CDR3 is 15 amino acids. In germline, CDR1 is MNHEY, CDR2 SMNVEV (reference sequence). Trimming stripped 6 bases from V and 2 bases from J, with 17 bases between. In DNA form, the CDR3 reads TGTGCCAGCAGATCGGGGGGGACAGGGACCTACGAGCAGTACTTC. Its protein product is CASRSGGTGTYEQYF.

V usage is TRBV2 and J usage is TRBJ1-1; unclear D gene. This CDR3 comprises 13 residues. Germline V gene data show CDR1 as SNHLY and CDR2 as FYNNEI. The germline V and J ends were trimmed by 7 bases and 2 bases, with 11 bases remaining between them. Here the CDR3 reads CASILGRNTEAFF. The CDR3, as DNA: TGTGCCAGCATATTGGGCAGAAACACTGAAGCTTTCTTT.

This chain links TRBV2 with TRBJ1-4; 8 bases match TRBD1. The J segment lost 1 base and the V segment lost 6 bases, leaving 4 bases of the junction unmatched. This CDR3 has 15 amino acids. The germline V gene has CDR1 SNHLY and CDR2 FYNNEI. CDR3 nucleotides: TGTGCCAGCAGCGGACAGGGTTTAACTAATGAAAAACTGTTTTTT. As protein: CASSGQGLTNEKLFF.

J is TRBJ2-7 and V is TRBV2, with D tentatively TRBD1 (6 bases). Germline V gene sequence: CDR1 SNHLY, CDR2 FYNNEI. Trimming took 6 bases from V and 0 from J, leaving 12 bases between them. The CDR3 spans 14 residues. The CDR3 loop reads CASSSQGSSYEQYF. The CDR3 region has the DNA TGTGCCAGCAGCTCACAGGGAAGCTCCTACGAGCAGTACTTC. The full variable domain, completed using reference TRBV2 and TRBJ2-7, is EPEVTQTPSHQVTQMGQEVILRCVPISNHLYFYWYRQILGQKVEFLVSFYNNEISEKSEIFDDQFSVERPDGSNFTLKIRSTKLEDSAMYFCASSSQGSSYEQYFGPGTRLTVT.